The text below deals with one T cell receptor beta chain. These data come from a study of blood T cell repertoires in COVID-19. About the research overall: Sites in the United States, Italy and Spain provided acute and convalescent COVID-19 samples.

Clinical history as reported by participants underpinned cohort assignment. Libraries were prepared by immunoSEQ multiplex PCR; TCRdb keeps only in-frame clonotypes and omits some of them. The sample includes roughly 320,000 clones, just over 85% of them seen just once. The material sequenced was PBMCs or T cells enriched from blood (not recorded which). This TCR derives from a man younger than 45 who had recovered from COVID-19.

As DNA, the CDR3 is TGTGCCAGCCTACCGGGGGACCACTATGGCTACACCTTC. Amino acid sequence: CASLPGDHYGYTF. The chain links TRBV12-3 or TRBV12-4 to TRBJ1-2; a possible D gene is TRBD1 (5 bases). Trimming removed 8 bases from V and 3 bases from J, with 13 bases in between. CDR3 length: 13 residues.